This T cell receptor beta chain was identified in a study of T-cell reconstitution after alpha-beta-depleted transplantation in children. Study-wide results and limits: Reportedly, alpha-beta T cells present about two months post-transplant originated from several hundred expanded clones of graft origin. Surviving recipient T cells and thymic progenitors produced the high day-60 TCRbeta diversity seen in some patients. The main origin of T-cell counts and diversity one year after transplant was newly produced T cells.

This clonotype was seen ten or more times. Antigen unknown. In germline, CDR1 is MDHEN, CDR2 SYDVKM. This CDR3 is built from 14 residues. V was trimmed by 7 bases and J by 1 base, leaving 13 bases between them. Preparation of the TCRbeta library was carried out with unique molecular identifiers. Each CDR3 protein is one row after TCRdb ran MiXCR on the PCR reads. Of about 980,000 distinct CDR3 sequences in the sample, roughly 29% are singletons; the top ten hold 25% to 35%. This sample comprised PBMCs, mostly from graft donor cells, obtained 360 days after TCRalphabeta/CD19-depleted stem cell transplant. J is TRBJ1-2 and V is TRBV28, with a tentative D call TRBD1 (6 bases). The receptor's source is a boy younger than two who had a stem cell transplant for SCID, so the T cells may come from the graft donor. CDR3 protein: CASILGGLNYGYTF. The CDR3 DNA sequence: TGTGCCAGCATCCTGGGGGGCCTTAACTATGGCTACACCTTC.